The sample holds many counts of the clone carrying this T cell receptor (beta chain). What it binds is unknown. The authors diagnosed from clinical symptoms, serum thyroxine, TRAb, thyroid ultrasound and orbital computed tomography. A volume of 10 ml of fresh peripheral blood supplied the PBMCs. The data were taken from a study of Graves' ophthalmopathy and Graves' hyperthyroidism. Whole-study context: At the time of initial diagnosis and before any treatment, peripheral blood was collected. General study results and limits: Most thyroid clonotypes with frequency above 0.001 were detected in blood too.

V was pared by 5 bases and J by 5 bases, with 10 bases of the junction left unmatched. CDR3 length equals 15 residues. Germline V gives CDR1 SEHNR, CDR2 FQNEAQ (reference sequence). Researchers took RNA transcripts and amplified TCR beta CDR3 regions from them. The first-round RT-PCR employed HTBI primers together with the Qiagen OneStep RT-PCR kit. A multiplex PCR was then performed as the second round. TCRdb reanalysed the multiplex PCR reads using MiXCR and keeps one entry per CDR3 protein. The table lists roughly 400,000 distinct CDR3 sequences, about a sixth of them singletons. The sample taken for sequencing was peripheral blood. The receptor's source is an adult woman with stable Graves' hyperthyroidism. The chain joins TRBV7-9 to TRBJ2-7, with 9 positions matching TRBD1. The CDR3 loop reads CASSRSGTGTNEQYF. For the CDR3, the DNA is TGTGCCAGCAGCCGTTCCGGGACAGGGACCAACGAGCAGTACTTC.